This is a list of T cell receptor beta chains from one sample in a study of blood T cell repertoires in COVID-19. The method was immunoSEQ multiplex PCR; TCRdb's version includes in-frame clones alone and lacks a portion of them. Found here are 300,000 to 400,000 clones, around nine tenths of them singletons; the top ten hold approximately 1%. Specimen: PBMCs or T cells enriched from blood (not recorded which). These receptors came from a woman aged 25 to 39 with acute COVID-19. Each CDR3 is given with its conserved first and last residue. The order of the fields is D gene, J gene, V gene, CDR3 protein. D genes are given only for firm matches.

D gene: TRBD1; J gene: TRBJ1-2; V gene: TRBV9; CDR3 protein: CASSVDGTGGTEEDGYTF
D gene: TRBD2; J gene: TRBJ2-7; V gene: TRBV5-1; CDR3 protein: CASSLEASGGISGSYEQYF
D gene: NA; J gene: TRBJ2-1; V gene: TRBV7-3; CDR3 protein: CASSENSEQFF
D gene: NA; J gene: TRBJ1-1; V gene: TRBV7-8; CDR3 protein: CASSLGSQSNTEAFF
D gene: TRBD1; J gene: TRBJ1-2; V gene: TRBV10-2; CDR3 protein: CASSAGTGWNYGYTF
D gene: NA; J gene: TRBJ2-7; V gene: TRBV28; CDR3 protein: CASRHLQGTYEQYF
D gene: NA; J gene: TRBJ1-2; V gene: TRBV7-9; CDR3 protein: CASSPGGGSYYGYTF
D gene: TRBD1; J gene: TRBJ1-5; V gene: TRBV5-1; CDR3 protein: CASSPAGGWGQPQHF
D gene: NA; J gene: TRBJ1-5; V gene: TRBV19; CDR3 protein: CASSIVGGQTNQPQHF
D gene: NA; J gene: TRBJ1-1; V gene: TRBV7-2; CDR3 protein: CASSPEGGQNMAEAFF
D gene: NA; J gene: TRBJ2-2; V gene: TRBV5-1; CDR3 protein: CASSLSGKDTGELFF
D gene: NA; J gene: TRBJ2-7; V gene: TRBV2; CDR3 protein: CASARGVSYEQYF
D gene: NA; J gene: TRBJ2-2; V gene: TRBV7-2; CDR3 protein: CASSLVASNAGELFF
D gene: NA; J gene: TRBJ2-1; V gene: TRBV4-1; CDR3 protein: CASSYREIDEQFF
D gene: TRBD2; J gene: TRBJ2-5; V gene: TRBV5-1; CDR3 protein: CASSLGERGAGTQYF
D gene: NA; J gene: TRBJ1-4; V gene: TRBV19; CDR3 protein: CASSTGQGLGRLFF
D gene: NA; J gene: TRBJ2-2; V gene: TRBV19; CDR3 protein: CASRIQGTGWTGELFF
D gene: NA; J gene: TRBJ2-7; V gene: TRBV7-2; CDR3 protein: CASSLARVVYEQYF
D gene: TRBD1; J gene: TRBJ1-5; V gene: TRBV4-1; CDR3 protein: CASSQDVGTGVQPQHF
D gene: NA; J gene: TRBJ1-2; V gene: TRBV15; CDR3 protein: CATSRDRTGNYGYTF
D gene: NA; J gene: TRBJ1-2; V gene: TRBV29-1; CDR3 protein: CSVEAQYGYTF
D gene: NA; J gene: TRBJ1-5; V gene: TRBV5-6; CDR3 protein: CASSFAGSNQPQHF
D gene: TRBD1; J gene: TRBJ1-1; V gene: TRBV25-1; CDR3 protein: CASSTRQGNTEAFF
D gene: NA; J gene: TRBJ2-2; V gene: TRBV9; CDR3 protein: CASSVVAGQGELFF
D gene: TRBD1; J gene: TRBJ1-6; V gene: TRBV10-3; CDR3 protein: CAISERTGFGSPLHF
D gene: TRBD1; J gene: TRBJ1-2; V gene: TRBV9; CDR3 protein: CASSIQGAYGYTF
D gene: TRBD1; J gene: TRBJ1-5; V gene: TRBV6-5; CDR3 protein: CASSSAGGLGQPQHF
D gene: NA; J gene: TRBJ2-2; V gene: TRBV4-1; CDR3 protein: CASSPPPGELFF
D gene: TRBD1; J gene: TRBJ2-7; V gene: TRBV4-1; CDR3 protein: CASSQEDRAHYEQYF
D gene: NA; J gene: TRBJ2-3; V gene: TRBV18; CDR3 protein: CASSPRRETDTQYF
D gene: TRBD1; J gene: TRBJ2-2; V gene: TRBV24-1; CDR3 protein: CATSDGGQVGELFF
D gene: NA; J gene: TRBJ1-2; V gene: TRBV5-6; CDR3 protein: CASSLGGGTYGYTF
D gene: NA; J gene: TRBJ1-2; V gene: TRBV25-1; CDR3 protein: CASSEWGSYGYTF
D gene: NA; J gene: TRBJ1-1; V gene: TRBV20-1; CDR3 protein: CSARTDSEAFF
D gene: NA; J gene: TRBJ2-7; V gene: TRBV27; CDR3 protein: CASSLSGGRRRNF
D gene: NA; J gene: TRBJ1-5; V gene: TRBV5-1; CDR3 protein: CASSLRGDQPQHF
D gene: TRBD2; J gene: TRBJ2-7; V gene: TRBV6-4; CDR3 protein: CASSVQSGGYEQYF
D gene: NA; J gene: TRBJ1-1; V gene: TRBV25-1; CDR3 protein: CASSPRDQGMTEAFF
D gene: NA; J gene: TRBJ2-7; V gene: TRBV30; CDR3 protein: CAWSSDSLGEQYF
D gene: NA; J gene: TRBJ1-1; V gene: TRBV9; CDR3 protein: CASSVVINTEAFF
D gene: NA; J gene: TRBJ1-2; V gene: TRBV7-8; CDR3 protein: CATADYSYTF
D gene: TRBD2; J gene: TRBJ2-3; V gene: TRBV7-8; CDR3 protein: CASSLVPSGGAADTQYF
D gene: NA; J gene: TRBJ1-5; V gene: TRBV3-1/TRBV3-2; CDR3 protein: CASSQGQASSPQHF
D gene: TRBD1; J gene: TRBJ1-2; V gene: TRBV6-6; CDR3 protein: CASRREGAGYTF
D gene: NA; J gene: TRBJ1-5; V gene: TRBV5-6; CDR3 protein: CASSFREVNQPQHF
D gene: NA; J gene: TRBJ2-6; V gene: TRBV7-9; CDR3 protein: CASSQNRDPSFSGANVLTF
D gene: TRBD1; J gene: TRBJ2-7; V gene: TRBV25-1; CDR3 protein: CASSGDRAYEQYF
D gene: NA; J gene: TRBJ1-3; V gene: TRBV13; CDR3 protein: CASSFGQLLQRSGNTIYF
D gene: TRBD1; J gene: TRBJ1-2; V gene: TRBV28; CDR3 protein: CASSADRQGKKYGYTF
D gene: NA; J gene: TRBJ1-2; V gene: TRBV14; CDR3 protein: CASSPRVAIDGYTF
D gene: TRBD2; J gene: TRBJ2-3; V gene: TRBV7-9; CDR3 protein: CASSFLTTSGALDTQYF
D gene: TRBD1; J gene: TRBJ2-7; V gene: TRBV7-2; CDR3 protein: CASSDIQGARYEQYF
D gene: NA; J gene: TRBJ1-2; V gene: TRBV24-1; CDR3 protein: CATSDPTRGNYGYTF
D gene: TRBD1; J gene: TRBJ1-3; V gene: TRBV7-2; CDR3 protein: CASTLGQLSGNTIYF
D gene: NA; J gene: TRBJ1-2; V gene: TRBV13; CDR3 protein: CASSLVRGEGYGYTF